This entry is about one T cell receptor (beta chain). Its antigen is currently unknown. As for treatment: approximately 18 received Ad26.COV2.S at low or high dose, single or two shots; 5 received placebo; per-sample allocation not given. Sample collection was performed on day 63 after the first vaccine or placebo injection. The vaccine delivered Wuhan-strain SARS-CoV-2 spike through an Ad26 vector. CDR3 length: 15 amino acids. Looked up from germline, CDR1 is SGDLS and CDR2 is YYNGEE. V was cut by 2 bases and J by 0 bases, with 11 bases left in between. These data come from a study of Ad26.COV2.S vaccination and SARS-CoV-2 variants. Study results and caveats: Individuals receiving vaccine had higher spike-specific TCR breadth than placebo recipients did.

Measured with immunoSEQ multiplex PCR; TCRdb has only the in-frame clones, and not every one. The sample includes around 320,000 clones, about 86% seen only once; the top ten take around 2%. The sample here was peripheral blood, taken in a trial of Ad26.COV2.S vaccine versus placebo. The chain uses TRBV9 and TRBJ1-2; D is possibly TRBD1 (5 bases). The TCR originated in a person aged 18-60 years who received the Ad26.COV2.S COVID-19 vaccine or a placebo. CDR3 loop: CASSVLGVANYGYTF. The CDR3, as DNA: TGTGCCAGCAGCGTTTTGGGGGTAGCTAACTATGGCTACACCTTC. Full variable domain (remainder filled in from reference TRBV9 and TRBJ1-2): DSGVTQTPKHLITATGQRVTLRCSPRSGDLSVYWYQQSLDQGLQFLIQYYNGEERAKGNILERFSAQQFPDLHSELNLSSLELGDSALYFCASSVLGVANYGYTFGSGTRLTVV.